The 12 T cell receptor beta chains given below trace back to one sample, sequenced in a study of human T cells and chemical hapten exposure. TCRdb re-called the RACE reads through MiXCR, storing one row per CDR3 protein. Here the sample spans fewer than 140,000 distinct CDR3 sequences, more than 10% being singletons. Time point in this sample: pre-sensitization, week 0. Treatment described: therapeutic diphenylcyclopropenone sensitization with weekly scalp DPC. Sequencing used whole blood, obtained in connection with sensitization to the hapten diphenylcyclopropenone (DPC). The origin of the receptors is a woman aged 50 to 60 with alopecia areata. Some clones in this sample may be carry-over from other donors' samples.

This clonotype was detected a few times. V is TRBV19 and J is TRBJ1-5, with D perhaps matching TRBD1 (5 bases). The CDR3 has 15 residues. The germline V gene encodes CDR1 LNHDA and CDR2 SQIVND (reference sequence). Trimming removed 3 bases from V and 6 bases from J, with 15 bases in between. CDR3 in amino acids: CASSIESGYAQPQHF. For the CDR3, the DNA is TGTGCCAGTAGTATTGAGTCAGGGTATGCTCAGCCCCAGCATTTT.

The J gene is TRBJ2-3, the V gene TRBV15; unclear D gene. The V gene's germline CDR1 is LNHNV and CDR2 YYDKDF (reference sequence). The ends were cut back, 1 base at V and 2 bases at J, with 7 bases in the middle. The CDR3 runs 14 residues. The CDR3 coding sequence is TGTGCCACCAGCAGAGTCGTCTCCACAGATACGCAGTATTTT. Translation: CATSRVVSTDTQYF.

The table lists this clonotype with many counts. This chain connects TRBV5-4 to TRBJ2-1, with 13 bases matching TRBD2. J was trimmed by 4 bases and V by 4 bases; bases with no gene match: 5. There are 16 residues in the CDR3. CDR1 is SGHNT and CDR2 is YYREEE in the germline V gene (reference sequence). This CDR3 reads CASSELAGGPYNEQFF. The CDR3 coding sequence is TGTGCCAGCAGCGAACTAGCGGGGGGGCCTTACAATGAGCAGTTCTTC.

The chain is built from TRBV19 and TRBJ2-7; 7 positions match TRBD1. This CDR3 region has 13 residues. The J segment lost 2 bases and the V segment lost 3 bases, leaving 1 base of the junction unmatched. Germline assignment: CDR1 LNHDA and CDR2 SQIVND (reference sequence). CDR3 sequence reads: CASSMTGTYEQYF. The CDR3, as DNA: TGTGCCAGTAGTATGACAGGGACCTACGAGCAGTACTTC.

The chain has TRBV28 and TRBJ2-7; 7 bases match TRBD2. The CDR3 has 13 amino acids. Losses at the gene ends were 5 bases for V and 3 bases for J; bases not matched to a gene: 4. Germline CDR1 and CDR2: MDHEN and SYDVKM. Here the CDR3 DNA reads TGTGCCAGCAGTGGCGGGAGCATCTACGAGCAGTACTTC. Translating it yields CASSGGSIYEQYF.

The chain combines TRBV5-8 with TRBJ1-2, with D perhaps TRBD1 (6 bases). The V and J ends lost 1 base and 6 bases respectively, with 13 bases between them. The CDR3 has 14 residues. The germline CDR1 and CDR2 sequences are SGHTS and YDEGEE. CDR3 nucleotide sequence: TGTGCCAGCAGCTTGTTTCAGGGGTCGGATGGCTACACCTTC. This codes for CASSLFQGSDGYTF.

The CDR3 protein is CASSLAWTIYF. The CDR3 DNA follows: TGTGCCAGCAGTTTGGCATGGACCATATATTTT. The chain recombines TRBV28 with TRBJ1-3; D ambiguous. Germline CDR1 MDHEN, CDR2 SYDVKM. V lost 3 bases, J lost 10 bases, and 7 bases lay in between. The CDR3 has 11 amino acids.

There are many counts of this clonotype. The genes are TRBV18 and TRBJ1-1; weak D call: TRBD1 (6 bases). The V end was cut by 6 bases, the J end by 1 base, with 9 bases between. CDR1 is KGHSH and CDR2 is LQKENI in the germline V gene. The CDR3 has 13 residues. The CDR3 DNA reads as TGTGCCAGCTCCCAGGGACAGAACACTGAAGCTTTCTTT. This translates into CASSQGQNTEAFF.

The rearrangement joins TRBV5-6 to TRBJ2-7, with D unclear. The germline gives CDR1 SGHDT, CDR2 YYEEEE. The CDR3 spans 11 residues. Trimming cost V 3 bases and J 5 bases, with 6 bases left between them. As DNA, the CDR3 is TGTGCCAGCAGCTGGGCCCACGAGCAGTACTTC. It codes for CASSWAHEQYF. Drawing the rest from reference TRBV5-6 and TRBJ2-7, the complete variable domain is DAGVTQSPTHLIKTRGQQVTLRCSPKSGHDTVSWYQQALGQGPQFIFQYYEEEERQRGNFPDRFSGHQFPNYSSELNVNALLLGDSALYLCASSWAHEQYFGPGTRLTVT.

This clonotype was found many times. The V call is TRBV11-2, the J call TRBJ2-7; D remains ambiguous. V was cut by 3 bases and J by 4 bases, with 7 bases left in between. Germline lookup yields CDR1 SGHAT and CDR2 FQNNGV. The CDR3 sequence is 12 residues long. The CDR3, as DNA: TGTGCCAGCAGCTTCGACGGATACGAGCAGTACTTC. This codes for CASSFDGYEQYF.

This chain links TRBV7-2 with TRBJ2-2, with 13 bases matching TRBD2. Germline trimming cut 2 bases from V and 8 bases from J; bases unmatched to any gene: 8. Germline CDR1 SGHTA, CDR2 FQGNSA. The CDR3 spans 17 residues. The CDR3 coding sequence is TGTGCCAGCAGCTTACTCGGACTAGCGGGAGAGGATGGGGAGCTGTTTTTT. This gives the protein CASSLLGLAGEDGELFF.

CDR3: CASRRDSSVTDTQYF. CDR3 nucleotides: TGTGCCAGCAGGCGGGACAGTTCTGTCACAGATACGCAGTATTTT. The genes are TRBV28 and TRBJ2-3; TRBD1 might be the D (7 bases). This CDR3 is 15 amino acids long. CDR1 and CDR2 (germline): MDHEN, SYDVKM. Deletions cut 6 bases from V and 2 bases from J, with 15 bases between. The complete variable domain, with remaining parts taken from reference TRBV28 and TRBJ2-3, reads DVKVTQSSRYLVKRTGEKVFLECVQDMDHENMFWYRQDPGLGLRLIYFSYDVKMKEKGDIPEGYSVSREKKERFSLILESASTNQTSMYLCASRRDSSVTDTQYFGPGTRLTVL.